The 29 T cell receptor beta chains presented below share a single source sample, sequenced in a study of T cells in Graves' hyperthyroidism and ophthalmopathy (dated by TCRdb to the late 2010s). The receptor library was made with multiplex PCR. Sequencing was carried out with an Illumina HiSeq 2000. TCR beta CDR3 regions were amplified from RNA transcripts. The TCR CDR3 was subjected to a first round of RT-PCR using the HTBI primer set and the Qiagen OneStep RT-PCR kit. TCRdb cleaned the public reads at Q25 with fastp, built clones with MiXCR and kept in-frame beta chains. Entries are consolidated by CDR3 protein sequence, retaining the most common genes and DNA. The sample table shows about 600,000 distinct CDR3 sequences, and around 14% are seen once. The ten most abundant clones make up roughly 6.9% of the sample. Sequencing was carried out using blood. The receptor set was obtained from a woman between 18 and 29 years old with Graves' ophthalmopathy.

The genes are TRBV3-1 and TRBJ1-6; D uncertain. The V gene lost 2 bases and the J gene lost 8 bases, with 4 bases spanning the gap. The CDR3 is 12 residues long. Germline V gene sequence: CDR1 LGHDT, CDR2 YNNKEL (reference sequence). The chain's CDR3 is CASSQYDSPLHF. DNA for the CDR3: TGTGCCAGCAGCCAATACGATTCACCCCTCCACTTT.

The J gene is TRBJ1-1, the V gene TRBV28; no definite D call. From germline, CDR1 is MDHEN and CDR2 SYDVKM. The CDR3 loop spans 14 amino acids. The V gene lost 3 bases and the J gene lost 6 bases, with 14 bases spanning the gap. CDR3 region: CASSFPPLGAEAFF. DNA for the CDR3: TGTGCCAGCAGTTTTCCCCCCCTAGGCGCTGAAGCTTTCTTT.

At least ten counts were recorded for this clonotype. V usage is TRBV4-3 and J usage is TRBJ1-4; tentative D call: TRBD1 (5 bases). V lost 0 bases and J 11 bases, leaving 16 bases between the germline ends. This CDR3 comprises 15 residues. CDR1 and CDR2 from the germline V gene are LGHNA and YSLEER. CDR3 DNA: TGCGCCAGCAGCCAAGAATTCCAGGGCGCCGGGAAACTGTTTTTT. Translating gives CASSQEFQGAGKLFF.

This clonotype was seen more than once but under ten times. This chain uses TRBV9 with TRBJ1-5, with unresolved D. Germline assignment: CDR1 SGDLS and CDR2 YYNGEE. The V end lost 0 bases, the J end lost 0 bases, and 4 bases lay between the germline ends. This CDR3 spans 14 amino acids. CDR3 nucleotides: TGTGCCAGCAGCGTAGCCGATAGCAATCAGCCCCAGCATTTT. It is translated as CASSVADSNQPQHF.

CDR3 sequence: CASSVLAGISYEQYF. In nucleotides, the CDR3 is TGTGCCAGCAGCGTTCTAGCGGGAATCTCCTACGAGCAGTACTTC. The rearrangement joins TRBV9 to TRBJ2-7, with 9 nucleotides matching TRBD2. V was pared by 2 bases and J by 0 bases, with 3 bases of the junction left unmatched. Germline loops: CDR1 SGDLS, CDR2 YYNGEE. The CDR3 consists of 15 residues.

This clonotype was counted many times. V usage is TRBV6-6 and J usage is TRBJ2-3; TRBD1 agrees at 7 bases. Trimming at V came to 0 bases and at J to 1 base, leaving 1 base not matched to a gene. CDR1 is MNHNY, CDR2 SVGAGI, per germline (reference sequence). CDR3 length: 15 amino acids. CDR3 coding DNA: TGTGCCAGCAGTTACTCCGGACAGGGCACAGATACGCAGTATTTT. Encoded protein: CASSYSGQGTDTQYF.

The V call is TRBV20-1, the J call TRBJ1-1; D unclear. There are 14 residues in the CDR3. Trimming removed 2 bases at V and 4 bases at J, with 14 bases between. CDR1 and CDR2 from the germline V gene are DFQATT and SNEGSKA (reference sequence). CDR3 amino acids: CSARQEWEGTEAFF. As DNA, the CDR3 is TGCAGTGCTAGACAGGAGTGGGAGGGCACTGAAGCTTTCTTT.

This rearrangement joins TRBV7-3 to TRBJ2-2; a weak D match, TRBD1 (5 bases). CDR1 SGHTA and CDR2 FQGTGA come from the germline V gene. The V end lost 5 bases, the J end lost 2 bases, and 6 bases lay between the germline ends. There are 13 residues in the CDR3. CDR3 sequence: CASSTGNTGELFF. Here the CDR3 DNA reads TGTGCCAGCAGCACAGGAAACACCGGGGAGCTGTTTTTT.

This clonotype was observed at least ten times. The V and J genes are TRBV5-5 and TRBJ1-1; unclear D gene. The CDR3 is made up of 14 amino acids. CDR1 is SGHKS, CDR2 YYEKEE, per germline (reference sequence). V lost 2 bases and J 4 bases, leaving 12 bases between the germline ends. The CDR3 bases are TGTGCCAGCAGCTTCGTGACGGGTGTCACTGAAGCTTTCTTT. It is translated as CASSFVTGVTEAFF.

CDR3 loop: CASSSSLQEDASEQFF. The CDR3 nucleotides are TGCGCCAGCAGCTCCTCTTTGCAGGAGGACGCCTCCGAGCAGTTCTTC. The J gene is TRBJ2-1, the V gene TRBV5-1, with D perhaps matching TRBD2 (5 bases). Trimming removed 3 bases from V and 10 bases from J, with 23 bases in between. In germline, CDR1 is SGHRS, CDR2 YFSETQ. The CDR3 sequence is 16 residues long.

This clonotype was observed a handful of times. The genes are TRBV19 and TRBJ2-7, with 13 bases identical to TRBD2. The V and J ends lost 4 bases and 6 bases, in that order; junction bases with no gene match: 6. Germline V lookup: CDR1 LNHDA, CDR2 SQIVND (reference sequence). CDR3 length equals 15 residues. DNA for the CDR3: TGTGCCAGTAGTACCCGGACTAGCGGGGGAGTCGAGCAGTACTTC. Translated: CASSTRTSGGVEQYF.

This clonotype showed up just a few times. This sequence joins TRBV10-3 and TRBJ1-6, with unresolved D. The CDR3 is 16 amino acids. The V end lost 6 bases, the J end lost 5 bases, and 17 bases lay between the germline ends. Germline V lookup: CDR1 ENHRY, CDR2 SYGVKD. CDR3: CAIRAQAGRNNSPLHF. The CDR3 bases are TGTGCCATCAGGGCCCAAGCAGGCCGTAATAATTCACCCCTCCACTTT.

This rearrangement joins TRBV11-1 to TRBJ1-1, with D possibly TRBD1 on 6 matching bases. Trimming took off 4 bases at V and 3 bases at J, with 24 bases between the two ends. Germline-derived CDR1 and CDR2 are SGHAT and FQDESV (reference sequence). The CDR3 extends over 18 amino acids. The DNA for the CDR3 is TGTGCCAGCAGCTCGACTAGCGGGAGGGCAGGGGAGGACACTGAAGCTTTCTTT. Protein product: CASSSTSGRAGEDTEAFF.

Ten or more counts support this clonotype. J is TRBJ2-7 and V is TRBV12-3 or TRBV12-4; D might be TRBD1 (6 bases). The CDR3 is made up of 15 amino acids. Trimming took 7 bases from V and 0 from J, leaving 16 bases between them. The CDR3 nucleotides read TGTGCCAGCATTCCGACCACAGGGAGCTCCTACGAGCAGTACTTC. Translation gives CASIPTTGSSYEQYF.

This clonotype has ten or more counts. CDR3 DNA: TGTGCCAGCAGCTTAGCATTCCGGCCGGGACAGGGGTACTACGAGCAGTACTTC. This gives the protein CASSLAFRPGQGYYEQYF. V usage is TRBV7-2 and J usage is TRBJ2-7; 10 positions match TRBD1. Germline loops: CDR1 SGHTA, CDR2 FQGNSA. This CDR3 has 18 amino acids. V was pared by 0 bases and J by 3 bases, with 11 bases of the junction left unmatched. The full variable domain, with the rest looked up from reference TRBV7-2 and TRBJ2-7, is GAGVSQSPSNKVTEKGKDVELRCDPISGHTALYWYRQSLGQGLEFLIYFQGNSAPDKSGLPSDRFSAERTGGSVSTLTIQRTQQEDSAVYLCASSLAFRPGQGYYEQYFGPGTRLTVT.

This clonotype was seen a handful of times. The chain is built from TRBV19 and TRBJ2-5; D gene unclear. The CDR3 runs 13 residues. Trimming pared 1 base from V and 1 base from J, leaving 4 bases between. Looked up from germline, CDR1 is LNHDA and CDR2 is SQIVND (reference sequence). CDR3 coding DNA: TGTGCCAGTAGTATAGGTATCCAAGAGACCCAGTACTTC. Its translation: CASSIGIQETQYF.

This clonotype has ten or more counts. This chain uses TRBV6-5 with TRBJ2-7, with D maybe TRBD2 (5 bases). Trimming removed 2 bases from V and 2 bases from J, with 13 bases in between. The CDR3 consists of 15 residues. The germline CDR1 and CDR2 sequences are MNHEY and SVGAGI. As DNA, the CDR3 is TGTGCCAGCAGTTACGGAAGACGGGGAACCTACGAGCAGTACTTC. Protein: CASSYGRRGTYEQYF.

A few counts support this clonotype. The junction shows a germline mismatch at one end, possibly a read error. The rearrangement links TRBV7-9 to TRBJ1-1; D gene uncertain. This CDR3 contains 15 residues. Germline values: CDR1 SEHNR, CDR2 FQNEAQ (reference sequence). The CDR3 region is CASSLVAAMNTEASF. In DNA, the CDR3 is TGTGCCAGCAGCTTAGTGGCCGCGATGAACACTGAAGCTTCCTTT.

At least ten counts were recorded for this clonotype. The chain carries TRBV12-3 or TRBV12-4 and TRBJ2-1; a possible D gene is TRBD2 (5 bases). With 1 base removed from V and 9 bases from J, the gap between germline ends came to 13 bases. The CDR3 consists of 14 residues. The CDR3 DNA reads TGTGCCAGCAGTTTAGGAGCTAGCTCACTTGAGCAGTTCTTC. Amino acids: CASSLGASSLEQFF.

The chain recombines TRBV24-1 with TRBJ1-2; TRBD1 matches 7 bases. V was pared by 4 bases and J by 6 bases, with 7 bases of the junction left unmatched. The CDR3 sequence is 14 residues long. The V gene's germline CDR1 is KGHDR and CDR2 SFDVKD. The CDR3: CATSELDREDGYTF. CDR3 nucleotides: TGTGCCACCAGTGAACTCGACAGGGAGGATGGCTACACCTTC.

The chain uses TRBV7-9 and TRBJ2-1, with 9 bases aligning to TRBD2. Germline values: CDR1 SEHNR, CDR2 FQNEAQ (reference sequence). Trimming removed 4 bases from V and 2 bases from J; junction bases left unmatched: 6. This CDR3 region has 16 residues. The CDR3: CASSSSGINTYNEQFF. The CDR3 DNA is TGTGCCAGCAGCTCTAGCGGGATAAACACCTACAATGAGCAGTTCTTC.

In its sample, this clonotype was seen many times. This chain uses TRBV5-1 with TRBJ1-4; D unresolved. The CDR3 sequence is 16 residues long. The germline gives CDR1 SGHRS, CDR2 YFSETQ. V gave up 1 base and J gave up 2 bases, with 12 bases separating them. The CDR3 sequence is CASSLYGVWTNEKLFF. In nucleotides, the CDR3 is TGCGCCAGCAGCTTGTACGGCGTGTGGACTAATGAAAAACTGTTTTTT. Drawing the rest from reference TRBV5-1 and TRBJ1-4, the complete variable domain is KAGVTQTPRYLIKTRGQQVTLSCSPISGHRSVSWYQQTPGQGLQFLFEYFSETQRNKGNFPGRFSGRQFSNSRSEMNVSTLELGDSALYLCASSLYGVWTNEKLFFGSGTQLSVL.

The sample holds many counts of this clonotype. V usage is TRBV9 and J usage is TRBJ1-2; TRBD1 matches at 10 bases. J was trimmed by 4 bases and V by 1 base; bases with no gene match: 13. Per germline, CDR1 SGDLS and CDR2 YYNGEE. CDR3 size: 18 residues. The CDR3 nucleotides read TGTGCCAGCAGCGTATTGGCCGCGGGGACAGGGGTGGCCTATGGCTACACCTTC. The encoded protein is CASSVLAAGTGVAYGYTF.

Concerning this clonotype: This may come from a read error, since a much larger clone is one base off. The rearrangement joins TRBV5-1 to TRBJ2-2; D possibly uses TRBD1 or TRBD2 (5 bases each). The CDR3 totals 15 residues. The V end was cut by 1 base, the J end by 4 bases, with 11 bases between. Germline CDR1 reads SGHRS; CDR2 reads YFSETQ. In DNA, the CDR3 is TGCGCCAGCAGCTTGTGGGACCCAACCACCGGGGAGCTGTTTTTT. It specifies CASSLWDPTTGELFF.

This clonotype was observed many times. The chain links TRBV30 to TRBJ1-1; no firm D call. The CDR3 consists of 11 residues. Germline assignment: CDR1 GTSNPN and CDR2 SVGIG (reference sequence). With 2 bases removed from V and 11 bases from J, the gap between germline ends came to 12 bases. CDR3 sequence: CAWSLRLGAFF. The CDR3 DNA sequence: TGTGCCTGGAGTCTACGGCTGGGGGCTTTCTTT.

At least ten counts were recorded for this clonotype. The chain couples TRBV28 to TRBJ1-6; tentatively, D is TRBD1 (5 bases). V lost 3 bases and J 7 bases, leaving 16 bases between the germline ends. This CDR3 has 16 residues. CDR1 MDHEN and CDR2 SYDVKM come from the germline V gene. CDR3 region: CASSFAPKNRNSPLHF. CDR3 nucleotide sequence: TGTGCCAGCAGTTTTGCCCCGAAAAACAGGAATTCACCCCTCCACTTT.

This chain links TRBV20-1 with TRBJ2-5; D possibly corresponds to TRBD1 (6 bases). CDR1 DFQATT and CDR2 SNEGSKA come from the germline V gene (reference sequence). The CDR3 covers 13 residues. Trimming stripped 3 bases from V and 2 bases from J, with 10 bases between. The CDR3 sequence: CSARTGDQETQYF. The CDR3, as DNA: TGCAGTGCTAGGACAGGAGATCAAGAGACCCAGTACTTC.

This clonotype turned up a few times. The chain carries TRBV6-1 and TRBJ1-2; 9 bases are a match to TRBD1. Germline CDR1 and CDR2: MNHNS and SASEGT. CDR3 length equals 15 residues. V shed 8 bases and J 3 bases; nucleotides not matched to a gene: 10. In DNA, the CDR3 is TGTGCCAGCGCTCAAGGTTGGGACAGGGACTATGGCTACACCTTC. This encodes CASAQGWDRDYGYTF.

This clonotype was seen only a few times. The chain combines TRBV29-1 with TRBJ2-1; a weak D match, TRBD1 (5 bases). Trimming shortened V by 2 bases and J by 0 bases, and 14 bases separated the two germline ends. Germline CDR1 reads SQVTM; CDR2 reads ANQGSEA. This CDR3 is built from 16 residues. DNA for the CDR3: TGCAGCGTTGAAAGGTGGGGCGGCCTCTCCTACAATGAGCAGTTCTTC. The encoded protein is CSVERWGGLSYNEQFF.